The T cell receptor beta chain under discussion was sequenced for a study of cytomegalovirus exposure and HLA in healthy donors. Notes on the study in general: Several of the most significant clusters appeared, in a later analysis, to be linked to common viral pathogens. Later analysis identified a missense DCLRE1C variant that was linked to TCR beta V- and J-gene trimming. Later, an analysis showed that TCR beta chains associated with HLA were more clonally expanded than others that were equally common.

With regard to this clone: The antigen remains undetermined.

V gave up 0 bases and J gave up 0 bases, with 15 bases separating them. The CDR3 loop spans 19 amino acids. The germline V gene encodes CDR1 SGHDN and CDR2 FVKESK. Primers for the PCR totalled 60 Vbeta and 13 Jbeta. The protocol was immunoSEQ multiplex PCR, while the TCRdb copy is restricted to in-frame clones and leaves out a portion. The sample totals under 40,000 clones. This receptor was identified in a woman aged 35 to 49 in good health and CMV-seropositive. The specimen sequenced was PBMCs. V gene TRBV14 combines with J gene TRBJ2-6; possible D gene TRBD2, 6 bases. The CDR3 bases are TGTGCCAGCAGCCAAGATCATTATCCCGGGGGCTCTGGGGCCAACGTCCTGACTTTC. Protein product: CASSQDHYPGGSGANVLTF.